These T cell receptor beta chains were read from a single sample in a study of identical twins. TCRdb reprocessed the 5' RACE reads with MiXCR, giving one entry per CDR3 protein. The sample consists of 420,000 or so distinct CDR3 sequences, roughly 18% of them appearing once. Material: naive T cells sorted from blood. These receptors were taken from a man aged 50-60 years in good health. The conserved cysteine and the conserved F or W are not part of the CDR3 here. A D gene is named only where the DNA matches it firmly.

V	D	J	CDR3
TRBV29-1	NA	TRBJ1-1	SGAVLNTEAF
TRBV29-1	NA	TRBJ2-7	SVKGGGGEQY
TRBV28	TRBD1	TRBJ1-2	ASRQGAEYGYT
TRBV18	NA	TRBJ2-2	ASSPALAGTATGELF
TRBV28	TRBD2	TRBJ2-1	ASSLAGGSNGEQF
TRBV4-1	TRBD1	TRBJ1-5	ASSQETLGQGARQPQH
TRBV20-1	NA	TRBJ1-6	SARPGTERLLH
TRBV4-2	NA	TRBJ1-2	ASSQDEVHPGGYT
TRBV27	TRBD2	TRBJ2-1	ASSGAAGGYNEQF
TRBV20-1	NA	TRBJ1-2	SARDQARGFYGYT
TRBV7-2	TRBD1	TRBJ2-2	ASSLAGTVVTGELF
TRBV7-9	NA	TRBJ2-5	ASSTAVGETQY
TRBV5-1	NA	TRBJ2-3	ASSGISTDTQY
TRBV18	TRBD1	TRBJ2-7	ASSPGTGGGEQY
TRBV5-1	NA	TRBJ1-1	ASSLDRDMNTEAF
TRBV5-1	TRBD2	TRBJ2-2	ASSGTSGGRPGELF
TRBV25-1	NA	TRBJ2-7	ASSDPGLYEQY
TRBV6-2/TRBV6-3	NA	TRBJ2-5	ASSFLFGSQETQY
TRBV29-1	NA	TRBJ1-1	SVFWYTEAF
TRBV29-1	NA	TRBJ2-5	SVPLGGGQETQY
TRBV5-1	TRBD1	TRBJ1-4	ASSPGPTGGKEKLF
TRBV4-3	TRBD2	TRBJ2-1	ASSQEPPGSGGRWEQF
TRBV7-9	NA	TRBJ2-3	ASSPDLSTDTQY
TRBV12-3/TRBV12-4	NA	TRBJ1-2	ASSLGYGLSYGYT
TRBV6-2/TRBV6-3	NA	TRBJ1-5	ASSDISNWPQH
TRBV19	TRBD2	TRBJ2-1	ASSAHTGRTIYNEQF
TRBV27	NA	TRBJ2-7	ASSLFSSPSYEQY
TRBV28	NA	TRBJ2-7	ASSLGRAIEQY
TRBV20-1	NA	TRBJ2-1	SAIRLADGYNEQF
TRBV5-6	NA	TRBJ1-5	ASSSSGRGHQPQH
TRBV29-1	TRBD2	TRBJ2-3	SVETLGLAEGADTQY
TRBV2	NA	TRBJ1-1	ASRGEGWDTEAF
TRBV11-2	TRBD2	TRBJ2-7	ASSFPGLAGLEQY
TRBV28	TRBD1	TRBJ2-6	ASTGGVGANVLT
TRBV28	NA	TRBJ2-5	ASTLGGNQETQY
TRBV20-1	NA	TRBJ2-2	SAARLVLGELF
TRBV5-1	NA	TRBJ2-7	ASSGDGPPYEQY
TRBV19	TRBD2	TRBJ2-7	ASSISPSGTSYEQY
TRBV21-1	NA	TRBJ1-1	ASHSGGRKATEAF
TRBV20-1	TRBD2	TRBJ2-3	STNQVAGGRSDTQY
TRBV7-3	NA	TRBJ2-4	ASRAIRGGKNIQY
TRBV6-5	NA	TRBJ1-2	ASSYSGGRGYT
TRBV6-1	NA	TRBJ1-6	ASSESVRTYNSPLH
TRBV12-3/TRBV12-4	NA	TRBJ2-3	ASSPGSAYSTDTQY
TRBV5-1	NA	TRBJ2-7	ASSSPGQTYEQY
TRBV6-5	NA	TRBJ2-5	ASSNSRETQY
TRBV12-3/TRBV12-4	TRBD2	TRBJ2-2	ASRGTSGDGELF
TRBV20-1	NA	TRBJ2-6	SARLGQTSSGANVLT
TRBV4-3	NA	TRBJ2-7	ASSQERAYEQY
TRBV27	NA	TRBJ2-4	ASSSHLAKNIQY
TRBV6-1	NA	TRBJ2-1	ASSLQTPGRRSYNEQF
TRBV6-2/TRBV6-3	NA	TRBJ1-2	ASRRSSADLTNYGYT
TRBV29-1	NA	TRBJ2-1	SVEGTIYNEQF